The T cell receptor beta chain under discussion was sequenced for a study of blood T cell repertoires in COVID-19. Looking at the study overall: The origin of the acute and convalescent COVID-19 samples was the United States, Italy and Spain. Sources were T cells, B-cell-depleted T cells, or PBMCs; the material itself was cDNA or gDNA.

In the source study's methods: Quantification of nucleated cells was approximated via reference gene primer amplification. Data came from immunoSEQ multiplex PCR; TCRdb stores just in-frame clones and leaves some out. V and J calls and clone size are given by that table; D and trimming were obtained from the DNA. The repertoire consists of about 150,000 clones, with more than 75% occurring once and the leading ten covering around 6.1%. V was clipped by 3 bases and J by 0 bases; unmatched bases: 6. Germline V gives CDR1 SGHRS, CDR2 YFSETQ. The length of the CDR3 is 16 residues. The chain has TRBV5-1 and TRBJ2-5, with 9 bases identical to TRBD2. The sequence came from an elderly man with acute or convalescent COVID-19. Sequences were obtained from peripheral blood. The CDR3 DNA reads as TGCGCCAGCAGCTCAACGACTAGCGGCGACCAAGAGACCCAGTACTTC. It yields the protein CASSSTTSGDQETQYF.